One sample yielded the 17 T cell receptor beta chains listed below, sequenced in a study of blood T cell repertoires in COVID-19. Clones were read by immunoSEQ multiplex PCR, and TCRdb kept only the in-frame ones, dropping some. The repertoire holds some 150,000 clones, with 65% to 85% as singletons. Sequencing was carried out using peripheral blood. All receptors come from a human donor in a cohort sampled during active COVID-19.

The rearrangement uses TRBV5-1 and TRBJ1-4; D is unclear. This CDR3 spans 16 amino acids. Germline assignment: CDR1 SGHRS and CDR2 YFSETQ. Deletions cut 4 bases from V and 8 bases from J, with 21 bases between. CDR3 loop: CASSPGAVTADEKLFF. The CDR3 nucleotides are TGCGCCAGCAGCCCGGGAGCTGTGACGGCGGACGAAAAACTGTTTTTT.

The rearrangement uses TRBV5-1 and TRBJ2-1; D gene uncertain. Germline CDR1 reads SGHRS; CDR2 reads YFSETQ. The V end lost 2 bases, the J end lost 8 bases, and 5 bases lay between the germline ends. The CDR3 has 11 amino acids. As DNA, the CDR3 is TGCGCCAGCAGCTTTGGGCATGAGCAGTTCTTC. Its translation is CASSFGHEQFF.

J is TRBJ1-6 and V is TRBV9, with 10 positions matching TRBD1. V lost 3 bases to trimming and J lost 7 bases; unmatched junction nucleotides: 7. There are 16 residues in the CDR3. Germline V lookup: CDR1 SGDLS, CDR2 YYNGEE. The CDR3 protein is CASSAKTGGGNSPLHF. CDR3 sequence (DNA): TGTGCCAGCAGCGCTAAGACAGGGGGCGGGAATTCACCCCTCCACTTT.

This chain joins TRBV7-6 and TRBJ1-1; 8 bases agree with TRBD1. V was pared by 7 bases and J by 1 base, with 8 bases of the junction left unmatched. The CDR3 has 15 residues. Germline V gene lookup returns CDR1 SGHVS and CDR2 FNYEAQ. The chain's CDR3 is CASTETGVPNTEAFF. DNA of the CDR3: TGTGCCAGCACCGAGACAGGGGTACCGAACACTGAAGCTTTCTTT.

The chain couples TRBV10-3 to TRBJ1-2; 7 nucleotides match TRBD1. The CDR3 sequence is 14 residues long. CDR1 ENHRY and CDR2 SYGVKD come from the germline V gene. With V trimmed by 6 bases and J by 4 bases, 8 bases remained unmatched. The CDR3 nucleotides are TGTGCCATCAGAAGAACAGGGGAAGGCTATGGCTACACCTTC. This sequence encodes CAIRRTGEGYGYTF.

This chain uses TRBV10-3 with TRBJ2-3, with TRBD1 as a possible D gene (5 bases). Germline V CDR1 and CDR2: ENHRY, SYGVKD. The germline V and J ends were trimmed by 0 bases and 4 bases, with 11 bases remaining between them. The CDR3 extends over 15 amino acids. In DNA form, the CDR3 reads TGTGCCATCAGTGAGTCGGCAGGGTTCGCAGATACGCAGTATTTT. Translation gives CAISESAGFADTQYF.

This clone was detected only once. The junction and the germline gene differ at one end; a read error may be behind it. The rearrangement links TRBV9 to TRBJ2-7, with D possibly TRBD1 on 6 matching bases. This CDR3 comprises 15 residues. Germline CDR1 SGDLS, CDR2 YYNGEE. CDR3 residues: CARVIGYPRRGWGHF. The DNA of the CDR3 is TGTGCCAGGGTTATAGGTTATCCCCGCAGGGGTTGGGGACACTTC.

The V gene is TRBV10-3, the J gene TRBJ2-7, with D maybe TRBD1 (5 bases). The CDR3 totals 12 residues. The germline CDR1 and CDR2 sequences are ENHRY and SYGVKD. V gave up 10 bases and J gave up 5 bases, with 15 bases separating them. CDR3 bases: TGTGCCAGCGCCCGGACAACGGACGAGCAGTACTTC. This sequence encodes CASARTTDEQYF.

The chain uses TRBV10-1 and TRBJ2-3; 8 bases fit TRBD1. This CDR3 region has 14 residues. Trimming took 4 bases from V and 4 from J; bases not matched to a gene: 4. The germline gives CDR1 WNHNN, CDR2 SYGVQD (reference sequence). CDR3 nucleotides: TGCGCCAGCAGTGCGGACAGGGCTGCAGATACGCAGTATTTT. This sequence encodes CASSADRAADTQYF.

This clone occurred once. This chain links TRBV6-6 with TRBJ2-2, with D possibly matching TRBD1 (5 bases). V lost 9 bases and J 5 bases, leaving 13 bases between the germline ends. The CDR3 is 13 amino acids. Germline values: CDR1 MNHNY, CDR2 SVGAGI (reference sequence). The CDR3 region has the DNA TGTGCCAGTATAGGGGTTAATACCGGGGAGCTGTTTTTT. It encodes CASIGVNTGELFF.

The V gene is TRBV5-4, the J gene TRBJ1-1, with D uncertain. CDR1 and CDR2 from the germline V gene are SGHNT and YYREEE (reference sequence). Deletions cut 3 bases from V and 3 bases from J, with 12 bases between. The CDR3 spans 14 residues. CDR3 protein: CASSSLTGYTEAFF. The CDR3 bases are TGTGCCAGCAGCTCCTTGACGGGTTACACTGAAGCTTTCTTT. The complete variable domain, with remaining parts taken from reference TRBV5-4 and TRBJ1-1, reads ETGVTQSPTHLIKTRGQQVTLRCSSQSGHNTVSWYQQALGQGPQFIFQYYREEENGRGNFPPRFSGLQFPNYSSELNVNALELDDSALYLCASSSLTGYTEAFFGQGTRLTVV.

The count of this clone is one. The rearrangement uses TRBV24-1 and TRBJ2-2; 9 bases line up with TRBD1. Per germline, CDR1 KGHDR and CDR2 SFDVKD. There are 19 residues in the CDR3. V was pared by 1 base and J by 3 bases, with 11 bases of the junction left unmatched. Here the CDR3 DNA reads TGTGCCACCAGTGATTTTTGGGGGACAGGGATCGGCTACACCGGGGAGCTGTTTTTT. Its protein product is CATSDFWGTGIGYTGELFF.

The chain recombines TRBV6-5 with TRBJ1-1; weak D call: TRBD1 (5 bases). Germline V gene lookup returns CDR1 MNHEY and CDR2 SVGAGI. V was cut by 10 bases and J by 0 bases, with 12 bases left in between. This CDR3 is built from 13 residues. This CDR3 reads CATRQNMNTEAFF. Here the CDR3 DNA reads TGTGCCACACGACAGAATATGAACACTGAAGCTTTCTTT.

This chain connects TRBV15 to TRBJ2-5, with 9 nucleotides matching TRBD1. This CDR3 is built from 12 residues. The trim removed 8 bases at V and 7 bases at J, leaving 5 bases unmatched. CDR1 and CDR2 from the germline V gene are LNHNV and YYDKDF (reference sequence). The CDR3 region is CATSQGAWTQYF. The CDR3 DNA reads TGTGCCACCTCACAGGGGGCGTGGACCCAGTACTTC.

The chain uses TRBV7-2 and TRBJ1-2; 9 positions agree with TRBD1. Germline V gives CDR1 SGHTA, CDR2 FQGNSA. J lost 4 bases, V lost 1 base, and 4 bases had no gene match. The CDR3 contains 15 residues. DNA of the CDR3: TGTGCCAGCAGCTTAGGTACAGGGGGCGGCTATGGCTACACCTTC. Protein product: CASSLGTGGGYGYTF.

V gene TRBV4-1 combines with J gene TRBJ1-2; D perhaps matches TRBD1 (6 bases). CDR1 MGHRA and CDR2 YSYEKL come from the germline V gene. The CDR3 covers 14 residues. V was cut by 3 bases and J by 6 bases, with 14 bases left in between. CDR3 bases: TGCGCCAGCAGCCAGACGGCAGGGGACAATGGCTACACCTTC. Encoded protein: CASSQTAGDNGYTF.

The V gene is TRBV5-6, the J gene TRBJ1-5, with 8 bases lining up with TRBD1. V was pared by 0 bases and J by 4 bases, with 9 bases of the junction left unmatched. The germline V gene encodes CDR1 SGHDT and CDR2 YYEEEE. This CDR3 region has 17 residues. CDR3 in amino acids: CASSLGSGGNRNQPQHF. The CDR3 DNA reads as TGTGCCAGCAGCTTGGGTTCAGGGGGCAATAGAAATCAGCCCCAGCATTTT. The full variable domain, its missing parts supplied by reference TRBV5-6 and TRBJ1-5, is DAGVTQSPTHLIKTRGQQVTLRCSPKSGHDTVSWYQQALGQGPQFIFQYYEEEERQRGNFPDRFSGHQFPNYSSELNVNALLLGDSALYLCASSLGSGGNRNQPQHFGDGTRLSIL.